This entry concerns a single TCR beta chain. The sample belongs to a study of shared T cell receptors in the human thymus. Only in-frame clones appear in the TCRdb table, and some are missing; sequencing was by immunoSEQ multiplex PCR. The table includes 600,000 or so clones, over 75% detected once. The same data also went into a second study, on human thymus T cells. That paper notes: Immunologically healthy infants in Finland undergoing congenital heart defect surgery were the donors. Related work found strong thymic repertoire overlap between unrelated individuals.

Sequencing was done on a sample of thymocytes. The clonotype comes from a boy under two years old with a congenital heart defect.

CDR3 in amino acids: CASSESGSGAYEQYF. CDR3 nucleotides: TGTGCCAGCAGTGAATCGGGGAGCGGGGCCTACGAGCAGTACTTC. The chain joins TRBV25-1 to TRBJ2-7, with TRBD2 matching 7 bases. Germline V gives CDR1 MGHDK, CDR2 SYGVNS. V shed 1 base and J 2 bases; nucleotides not matched to a gene: 5. This CDR3 has 15 amino acids.